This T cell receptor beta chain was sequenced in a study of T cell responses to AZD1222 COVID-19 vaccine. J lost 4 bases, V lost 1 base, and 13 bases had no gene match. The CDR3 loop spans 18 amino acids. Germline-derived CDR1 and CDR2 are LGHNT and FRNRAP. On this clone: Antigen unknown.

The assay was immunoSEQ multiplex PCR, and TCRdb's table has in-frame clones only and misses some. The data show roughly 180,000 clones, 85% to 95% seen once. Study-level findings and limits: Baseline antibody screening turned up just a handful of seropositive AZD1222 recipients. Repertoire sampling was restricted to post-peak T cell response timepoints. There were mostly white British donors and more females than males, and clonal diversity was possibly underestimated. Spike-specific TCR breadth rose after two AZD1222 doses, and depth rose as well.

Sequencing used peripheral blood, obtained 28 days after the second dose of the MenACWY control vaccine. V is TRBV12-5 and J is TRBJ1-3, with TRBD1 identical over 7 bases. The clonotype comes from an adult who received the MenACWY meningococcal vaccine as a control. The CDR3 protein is CASGLANRGLAPGNTIYF. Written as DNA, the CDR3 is TGTGCTAGTGGTTTGGCAAACAGGGGCCTAGCGCCGGGAAACACCATATATTTT.